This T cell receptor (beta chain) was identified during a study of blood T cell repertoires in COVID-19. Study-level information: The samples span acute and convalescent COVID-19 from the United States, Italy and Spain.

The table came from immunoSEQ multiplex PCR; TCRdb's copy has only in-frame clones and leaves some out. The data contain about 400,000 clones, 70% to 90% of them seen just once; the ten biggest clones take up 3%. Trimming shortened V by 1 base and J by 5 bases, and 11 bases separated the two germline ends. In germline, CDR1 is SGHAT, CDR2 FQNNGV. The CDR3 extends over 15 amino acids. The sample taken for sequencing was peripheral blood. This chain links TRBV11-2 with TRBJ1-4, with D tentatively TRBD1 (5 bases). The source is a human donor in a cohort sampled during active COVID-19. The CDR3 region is CASSLARVENEKLFF. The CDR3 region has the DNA TGTGCCAGCAGCTTAGCCAGGGTGGAGAATGAAAAACTGTTTTTT.